This T cell receptor beta chain was obtained from a study of graft-versus-host responses after intestinal transplantation. Across the study: Transplant types were multivisceral, liver-intestinal, or isolated intestinal. Induction with anti-thymocyte globulin, then tacrolimus and steroids for around three years, was given to all recipients.

On this clone itself: Its antigen is unknown.

V shed 5 bases and J 3 bases; nucleotides not matched to a gene: 9. This CDR3 spans 15 amino acids. Germline CDR1 reads SEHNR; CDR2 reads FQNEAQ (reference sequence). Regarding the study as a whole: GvH clones were identified in recipient marrow, with some first appearing in ileum or blood. The study associated peak circulating GvH clone levels with early post-transplant HvG declines.

This table comes from immunoSEQ multiplex PCR, and its TCRdb copy is limited to in-frame clones, with some not included. Here the sample spans nearly 90,000 clones, 83% being singletons. Sequences were derived from unstimulated CD8+ T cells sorted from spleen or lymph node cells, sampled before intestinal transplant. The receptor's source is a human donor who received an intestinal transplant. The V call is TRBV7-9, the J call TRBJ2-7; 8 bases fit TRBD2. CDR3 amino acids: CASSLSGGRVYEQYF. CDR3 DNA sequence: TGTGCCAGCAGCCTCTCGGGGGGGCGGGTCTACGAGCAGTACTTC.